This T cell receptor beta chain was found in a study of radiotherapy plus CTLA-4 blockade in lung cancer. Produced via immunoSEQ multiplex PCR; TCRdb's table is partial and in-frame only. The profile shows about 77,000 clones, 74% of them singletons. The CDR3 extends over 12 amino acids. Per germline, CDR1 MNHNS and CDR2 SASEGT. With 11 bases clipped from V and 1 base from J, the junction kept 4 bases outside the gene matches. The material sequenced was peripheral blood, taken from a patient treated with radiotherapy plus ipilimumab. The V gene is TRBV6-1, the J gene TRBJ2-7, with 8 bases aligning to TRBD1. This TCR derives from a human donor with non-small cell lung cancer whose response to radiotherapy plus ipilimumab could not be evaluated. The CDR3 here is CAARDRSYEQYF. DNA of the CDR3: TGTGCCGCCCGGGACAGGTCCTACGAGCAGTACTTC.